The rows below give T cell receptor beta chains drawn from one sample of a study of T cells after yellow fever vaccination. TCRdb processed the 5' RACE reads anew with MiXCR; each CDR3 protein has one entry. In the table there are 600,000 to 750,000 distinct CDR3 sequences, about 12% of which are singletons. Sequencing used PBMCs, obtained on the day of the yellow fever booster vaccination. All receptors come from a man aged 25-45 years who received the YFV17D yellow fever vaccine. Each CDR3 is given with its conserved first and last residue. A D gene is named only where the DNA matches it firmly. Rows may omit the clone size; those that give it use once, few, many or a size class.

size	V	J	D	CDR3	DNA
many	TRBV5-4	TRBJ2-2	TRBD2	CASSLFGKRELNGGELFF	TGTGCCAGCAGCCTCTTTGGGAAGCGGGAGCTTAATGGCGGGGAGCTGTTTTTT
NA	TRBV4-3	TRBJ2-1	NA	CASSQVAGLYNEQFF	TGCGCCAGCAGCCAAGTTGCGGGGCTCTACAATGAGCAGTTCTTC
NA	TRBV27	TRBJ1-2	NA	CASSLKRRDYGYTF	TGTGCCAGCAGTTTGAAAAGGAGGGACTATGGCTACACCTTC
NA	TRBV7-2	TRBJ2-1	TRBD2	CASSLAASGSYNEQFF	TGTGCCAGCAGCTTAGCTGCTAGCGGGAGCTACAATGAGCAGTTCTTC
NA	TRBV12-3/TRBV12-4	TRBJ2-7	NA	CASSRPPKGSSYEQYF	TGTGCCAGCAGTCGCCCCCCTAAGGGGAGCTCCTACGAGCAGTACTTC
NA	TRBV7-9	TRBJ2-2	TRBD2	CASSQLAGGRVGELFF	TGTGCCAGCAGCCAACTAGCGGGAGGGCGTGTCGGGGAGCTGTTTTTT
NA	TRBV25-1	TRBJ2-7	NA	CASSVRGYEQYF	TGTGCCAGCAGTGTACGGGGTTACGAGCAGTACTTC
few	TRBV11-2	TRBJ1-4	NA	CASSRNENEKLFF	TGTGCCAGCAGCCGAAATGAGAATGAAAAACTGTTTTTT
NA	TRBV12-3/TRBV12-4	TRBJ2-7	TRBD1	CASTLQGNEQYF	TGTGCCAGCACTCTACAGGGGAACGAGCAGTACTTC
few	TRBV3-1	TRBJ2-2	NA	CASSYRDIGTGELFF	TGTGCCAGCAGCTACAGGGATATAGGCACCGGGGAGCTGTTTTTT
few	TRBV9	TRBJ2-3	TRBD1	CASSVEGGSMGATTDTQYF	TGTGCCAGCAGCGTAGAAGGGGGCTCGATGGGAGCAACCACAGATACGCAGTATTTT
NA	TRBV20-1	TRBJ2-3	TRBD2	CSAREAGGPRTDTQYF	TGCAGTGCTAGAGAGGCGGGAGGGCCTAGGACAGATACGCAGTATTTT
few	TRBV9	TRBJ2-7	NA	CASSVGTEHYEQYF	TGTGCCAGCAGCGTAGGTACAGAACACTACGAGCAGTACTTC
many	TRBV10-3	TRBJ2-6	NA	CAISMANVLTF	TGTGCCATCAGCATGGCCAACGTCCTGACTTTC
few	TRBV7-2	TRBJ2-6	NA	CASSHTAGGANVLTF	TGTGCCAGCAGCCACACCGCTGGTGGGGCCAACGTCCTGACTTTC
NA	TRBV5-1	TRBJ2-5	TRBD1	CASSARDRGRFATQYF	TGCGCCAGCAGCGCCCGGGACAGGGGGCGCTTTGCGACCCAGTACTTC
few	TRBV5-6	TRBJ1-1	TRBD1	CASSLRTTGGTTEAFF	TGTGCCAGCAGCTTAAGGACGACAGGGGGTACTACTGAAGCTTTCTTT
many	TRBV10-3	TRBJ2-1	NA	CAISEPAYNEQFF	TGTGCCATCAGTGAACCCGCTTACAATGAGCAGTTCTTC
NA	TRBV12-3/TRBV12-4	TRBJ2-5	TRBD1	CASRPGGKTQYF	TGTGCCAGCAGGCCAGGGGGAAAGACCCAGTACTTC
few	TRBV4-2	TRBJ2-2	TRBD2	CASSQPSGRVTGELFF	TGTGCCAGCAGCCAACCTAGCGGGAGGGTCACCGGGGAGCTGTTTTTT
NA	TRBV4-3	TRBJ2-7	TRBD2	CASSQDAGVRYEQYF	TGCGCCAGCAGCCAAGATGCGGGGGTTAGGTACGAGCAGTACTTC
few	TRBV7-9	TRBJ2-1	NA	CASSLFLGDEWAF	TGTGCCAGCAGCTTATTCTTGGGGGATGAGTGGGCCTTC
NA	TRBV11-3	TRBJ2-7	NA	CASSLTTLDEQYF	TGTGCCAGCAGCTTAACTACACTAGACGAGCAGTACTTC
few	TRBV3-1	TRBJ2-3	TRBD2	CASRAGGSGDTQYF	TGTGCCAGTCGAGCGGGAGGGTCAGGGGATACGCAGTATTTT
many	TRBV7-2	TRBJ2-7	NA	CASSLVRYEQYF	TGTGCCAGCAGCTTAGTTCGCTACGAGCAGTACTTC
few	TRBV5-1	TRBJ2-1	NA	CASRGTGLSYNEQFF	TGCGCCAGCAGAGGGACGGGACTCTCCTACAATGAGCAGTTCTTC
NA	TRBV18	TRBJ2-2	TRBD1	CASSPLETGGTGELFF	TGTGCCAGCTCACCACTAGAGACAGGGGGAACCGGGGAGCTGTTTTTT
few	TRBV5-4	TRBJ2-5	TRBD2	CASSSGGRIGETQYF	TGTGCCAGCAGCTCGGGGGGACGGATAGGTGAGACCCAGTACTTC
NA	TRBV11-2	TRBJ2-7	NA	CASSSNVHEQYF	TGTGCCAGCAGCTCCAATGTCCACGAGCAGTACTTC
NA	TRBV12-3/TRBV12-4	TRBJ2-6	NA	CASASPGANVLTF	TGTGCCTCCGCCAGCCCTGGGGCCAACGTCCTGACTTTC
NA	TRBV7-2	TRBJ2-7	NA	CASSLGPASYEQYF	TGTGCCAGCAGCTTAGGACCCGCCTCCTACGAGCAGTACTTC
NA	TRBV5-1	TRBJ2-2	NA	CASSPRGGSTGELFF	TGCGCCAGCAGCCCCCGTGGGGGAAGTACCGGGGAGCTGTTTTTT
few	TRBV10-3	TRBJ2-5	TRBD1	CATSGQKTQETQYF	TGTGCCACCTCGGGACAGAAGACCCAAGAGACCCAGTACTTC
few	TRBV20-1	TRBJ1-5	NA	CSAGGSSNQPQHF	TGCAGTGCGGGGGGCAGTAGCAATCAGCCCCAGCATTTT
NA	TRBV27	TRBJ1-2	TRBD1	CASSLSLGQLMDGYTF	TGTGCCAGCAGTTTATCCCTGGGACAGCTTATGGATGGCTACACCTTC
NA	TRBV4-1	TRBJ2-5	NA	CASSLNPAGQETQYF	TGCGCCAGCAGCCTCAACCCGGCAGGGCAGGAGACCCAGTACTTC
NA	TRBV29-1	TRBJ2-5	NA	CSVSDSQETQYF	TGCAGCGTTTCAGACAGCCAAGAGACCCAGTACTTC
few	TRBV18	TRBJ2-2	TRBD2	CASSPQTSGTNTGELFF	TGTGCCAGCTCACCTCAGACTAGCGGTACGAACACCGGGGAGCTGTTTTTT
NA	TRBV27	TRBJ2-7	TRBD2	CASSLWRETYEQYF	TGTGCCAGCAGTTTGTGGCGGGAGACCTACGAGCAGTACTTC
many	TRBV2	TRBJ1-1	TRBD1	CASNRGPTEAFF	TGTGCCAGTAACAGGGGGCCCACTGAAGCTTTCTTT
NA	TRBV4-1	TRBJ1-4	NA	CASSPFRTFNEKLFF	TGCGCCAGCAGCCCCTTTAGGACCTTTAATGAAAAACTGTTTTTT
few	TRBV7-9	TRBJ1-5	TRBD1	CASSLGTGRQPQHF	TGTGCCAGCAGCTTAGGGACAGGGCGCCAGCCCCAGCATTTT
few	TRBV5-1	TRBJ2-3	TRBD2	CASSPGVSGRSRTDTQYF	TGCGCCAGCAGCCCCGGTGTTAGCGGGAGGTCTCGCACAGATACGCAGTATTTT
NA	TRBV5-5	TRBJ2-3	NA	CASSFGGLDTQYF	TGTGCCAGCAGCTTTGGAGGGCTAGATACGCAGTATTTT
few	TRBV20-1	TRBJ1-5	NA	CSASPRLYSNQPQHF	TGCAGTGCTTCCCCCAGACTATATAGCAATCAGCCCCAGCATTTT
few	TRBV28	TRBJ2-3	NA	CASSSDMYTQYF	TGTGCCAGCAGTTCAGACATGTATACGCAGTATTTT
NA	TRBV6-1	TRBJ2-3	NA	CASSEPLGSGSDTQYF	TGTGCCAGCAGCGAACCCTTAGGTAGCGGCTCGGATACGCAGTATTTT
few	TRBV9	TRBJ2-1	TRBD2	CASSYEPGGASGEQFF	TGTGCCAGCAGCTACGAACCGGGAGGGGCTTCCGGTGAGCAGTTCTTC
NA	TRBV10-3	TRBJ2-7	NA	CAGGTDLYEQYF	TGTGCCGGAGGGACCGATCTCTACGAGCAGTACTTC
many	TRBV5-1	TRBJ2-5	TRBD2	CASSLGLAVQETQYF	TGCGCCAGCAGCCTGGGACTAGCAGTTCAAGAGACCCAGTACTTC
few	TRBV5-1	TRBJ2-2	TRBD1	CASSRQDRGLWNAGELFF	TGCGCCAGCAGCAGGCAGGACAGGGGGTTGTGGAATGCCGGGGAGCTGTTTTTT
once	TRBV15	TRBJ2-1	NA	CATSGGTYNEQFF	TGTGCCACCAGCGGGGGCACCTACAATGAGCAGTTCTTC